This TCR beta chain was identified during a study of T-cell reconstitution after alpha-beta-depleted transplantation in children. Preparation of the TCRbeta library involved a method that used unique molecular identifiers. In TCRdb, the PCR reads were re-called with MiXCR into one record per CDR3 protein. The data show 600,000 to 800,000 distinct CDR3 sequences, 13% seen once. With 4 bases removed from V and 3 bases from J, the gap between germline ends came to 10 bases. Germline CDR1 and CDR2: DFQATT and SNEGSKA (reference sequence). CDR3 length: 12 amino acids. This clonotype was seen ten or more times.

The sample here was PBMCs, taken before TCRalphabeta/CD19-depleted stem cell transplant. The sequence was collected from a girl aged 2-10 years with congenital amegakaryocytic thrombocytopenia, due to receive a stem cell transplant. The genes are TRBV20-1 and TRBJ2-7; possibly TRBD1 for D (6 bases). The CDR3 DNA reads as TGCAGTGCTACGAAACAGGGCTACGAGCAGTACTTC. This sequence encodes CSATKQGYEQYF.